Below, 32 T cell receptor beta chains from the same sample are listed, as sequenced in a study of early T cells in non-severe SARS-CoV-2 infection. TCRdb re-called the 5' RACE reads through MiXCR, storing one row per CDR3 protein. Of 98,000 or so distinct CDR3 sequences in the sample, about 12% were seen once. Material for sequencing was whole blood. The receptors derive from an adult who was a healthcare worker with PCR-confirmed SARS-CoV-2 infection or an uninfected control (not recorded which).

This clonotype occurred many times. The chain employs TRBV6-5 and TRBJ2-5; D gene uncertain. The V end lost 4 bases, the J end lost 3 bases, and 3 bases lay between the germline ends. This CDR3 spans 11 amino acids. CDR1 and CDR2 (germline): MNHEY, SVGAGI. Here the CDR3 reads CASSFKETQYF. The CDR3 nucleotides are TGTGCCAGCAGTTTTAAAGAGACCCAGTACTTC.

A few counts support this clonotype. This chain links TRBV14 with TRBJ1-5; unclear D gene. The CDR3 covers 15 residues. The V and J ends lost 1 base and 5 bases respectively, with 12 bases between them. The germline V gene encodes CDR1 SGHDN and CDR2 FVKESK. Here the CDR3 reads CASSQGRRQDQPQHF. The CDR3 bases are TGTGCCAGCAGCCAAGGGCGGCGACAAGATCAGCCCCAGCATTTT. The variable domain in full, with the rest retrieved from reference TRBV14 and TRBJ1-5, is EAGVTQFPSHSVIEKGQTVTLRCDPISGHDNLYWYRRVMGKEIKFLLHFVKESKQDESGMPNNRFLAERTGGTYSTLKVQPAELEDSGVYFCASSQGRRQDQPQHFGDGTRLSIL.

This clonotype appeared many times. The chain combines TRBV12-3 or TRBV12-4 with TRBJ2-2; TRBD1 aligns across 9 bases. The CDR3 length is 14 residues. The junction had 9 bases not matched to a gene; V was cut back by 7 bases and J by 9 bases. The CDR3: CASNDRGDVRELFF. For the CDR3, the DNA is TGTGCCAGCAATGACAGGGGGGATGTCCGGGAGCTGTTTTTT.

This clonotype was counted many times. The V call is TRBV12-5, the J call TRBJ2-1; D gene uncertain. Germline V gene sequence: CDR1 LGHNT, CDR2 FRNRAP. The CDR3 is 11 residues long. Trimming left V 2 bases short and J 9 bases short, with 5 bases between. The CDR3 DNA reads TGTGCTAGTGGTTTGAGGCCTGAGCAGTTCTTC. This translates into CASGLRPEQFF.

The rearrangement links TRBV30 to TRBJ1-1, with 9 positions matching TRBD1. CDR3 length: 17 residues. V was clipped by 3 bases and J by 0 bases; unmatched bases: 11. The germline V gene encodes CDR1 GTSNPN and CDR2 SVGIG (reference sequence). In nucleotides, the CDR3 is TGTGCCTGGAGCCCCCTTGACAGGGGGATTATGAACACTGAAGCTTTCTTT. Translation: CAWSPLDRGIMNTEAFF.

This clonotype was counted a few times. The V gene is TRBV20-1, the J gene TRBJ2-5, with 9 bases that match TRBD2. The V segment lost 7 bases and the J segment 4 bases; nucleotides outside the gene matches: 16. Looked up from germline, CDR1 is DFQATT and CDR2 is SNEGSKA (reference sequence). The CDR3 has 16 residues. The CDR3, as DNA: TGCAGTGTCACCCGACCGGGACTAGCAATGGGAGAGACCCAGTACTTC. This codes for CSVTRPGLAMGETQYF.

This clonotype was detected a few times. The V gene is TRBV28, the J gene TRBJ1-5; no definite D call. The V end was cut by 3 bases, the J end by 0 bases, with 9 bases between. Per germline, CDR1 MDHEN and CDR2 SYDVKM. This CDR3 has 15 amino acids. The CDR3 DNA sequence: TGTGCCAGCAGTTTTCGAGGAAATAGCAATCAGCCCCAGCATTTT. Translating gives CASSFRGNSNQPQHF. The full variable domain, its missing parts supplied by reference TRBV28 and TRBJ1-5, is DVKVTQSSRYLVKRTGEKVFLECVQDMDHENMFWYRQDPGLGLRLIYFSYDVKMKEKGDIPEGYSVSREKKERFSLILESASTNQTSMYLCASSFRGNSNQPQHFGDGTRLSIL.

Regarding this clonotype: A much bigger clone sits one base away, suggesting this may be a read error. V is TRBV20-1 and J is TRBJ1-2; D gene uncertain. V was pared by 6 bases and J by 5 bases, with 13 bases between. The CDR3 runs 12 residues. The germline gives CDR1 DFQATT, CDR2 SNEGSKA (reference sequence). CDR3 DNA: TGCAGTGCATCGGACCCGGGGTATGGCTACACCTTC. Protein sequence: CSASDPGYGYTF.

The CDR3 reads CASSYSREGYGYTF. The CDR3 DNA is TGTGCCAGCAGTTACTCCAGGGAAGGCTATGGCTACACCTTC. V and J are TRBV6-6 and TRBJ1-2; a weak D match, TRBD1 (5 bases). The CDR3 loop spans 14 amino acids. V dropped 0 bases and J dropped 4 bases, with 9 bases sitting between them. CDR1 is MNHNY and CDR2 is SVGAGI in the germline V gene (reference sequence).

J is TRBJ1-6 and V is TRBV7-9; 11 bases match TRBD1. CDR1 and CDR2 from the germline V gene are SEHNR and FQNEAQ (reference sequence). The length of the CDR3 is 14 residues. J was trimmed by 9 bases and V by 7 bases; bases with no gene match: 5. CDR3 DNA sequence: TGTGCCAGCAACTCGGACAGGGGGCCTTCACCCCTCCACTTT. Translated, it gives CASNSDRGPSPLHF.

This clonotype came up a few times. The rearrangement uses TRBV28 and TRBJ2-7; TRBD2 might be the D (5 bases). V lost 10 bases and J 7 bases, leaving 20 bases between the germline ends. Looked up from germline, CDR1 is MDHEN and CDR2 is SYDVKM. The CDR3 runs 13 residues. CDR3 in amino acids: CATHAISPGEQYF. The CDR3 DNA sequence: TGTGCCACACACGCTATTTCACCGGGAGAGCAGTACTTC.

The sample holds a few counts of this clonotype. V gene TRBV5-1 combines with J gene TRBJ2-5; D unresolved. Trimming cost V 0 bases and J 5 bases, with 14 bases left between them. The CDR3 has 15 residues. Looked up from germline, CDR1 is SGHRS and CDR2 is YFSETQ. CDR3 sequence (DNA): TGCGCCAGCAGCTTGGCCGGAGACATGGAGGAGACCCAGTACTTC. It encodes CASSLAGDMEETQYF.

V usage is TRBV18 and J usage is TRBJ2-7; D may be TRBD1 (6 bases). This CDR3 spans 17 amino acids. V was cut by 3 bases and J by 4 bases, with 22 bases left in between. Germline-derived CDR1 and CDR2 are KGHSH and LQKENI. In DNA form, the CDR3 reads TGTGCCAGCTCACCGCTTACACCGGTACAGGGCATGTACGAGCAGTACTTC. It encodes CASSPLTPVQGMYEQYF.

For the CDR3, the DNA is TGTGCCAGCAGCCCCCGGGACAAACTCTACAATGAGCAGTTCTTC. This translates into CASSPRDKLYNEQFF. V is TRBV7-6 and J is TRBJ2-1; tentative D call: TRBD1 (6 bases). This CDR3 comprises 15 residues. Germline assignment: CDR1 SGHVS and CDR2 FNYEAQ. The V end was cut by 5 bases, the J end by 3 bases, with 14 bases between.

This clonotype was observed many times. In DNA, the CDR3 is TGTGCCAGCAGTCCTCATGCGGGACAGGGTTATCAGCCCCAGCATTTT. Translated: CASSPHAGQGYQPQHF. This chain connects TRBV28 to TRBJ1-5; 9 nucleotides match TRBD1. With 5 bases clipped from V and 5 bases from J, the junction kept 10 bases outside the gene matches. From germline, CDR1 is MDHEN and CDR2 SYDVKM. CDR3 size: 16 residues.

This clonotype was recorded a few times. An end of the junction differs from the germline gene, which may be a read error. The chain couples TRBV6-6 to TRBJ1-4; 7 bases are a match to TRBD1. Per the germline V gene, CDR1 is MNHNY and CDR2 is SVGAGI (reference sequence). CDR3 length equals 14 residues. CDR3 loop: CASSLGQAYDKLFF. DNA for the CDR3: TGTGCCAGCAGTCTCGGACAGGCGTATGACAAACTGTTTTTT.

This chain's CDR3 is CASSQDRLGEQFF. In nucleotides, the CDR3 is TGTGCCAGCAGCCAGGACCGCTTGGGTGAGCAGTTCTTC. This rearrangement joins TRBV14 to TRBJ2-1; D is unresolved. The CDR3 length is 13 residues. The V gene's germline CDR1 is SGHDN and CDR2 FVKESK. V gave up 3 bases and J gave up 9 bases, with 12 bases separating them. The complete variable domain, with remaining parts taken from reference TRBV14 and TRBJ2-1, reads EAGVTQFPSHSVIEKGQTVTLRCDPISGHDNLYWYRRVMGKEIKFLLHFVKESKQDESGMPNNRFLAERTGGTYSTLKVQPAELEDSGVYFCASSQDRLGEQFFGPGTRLTVL.

Details on this clonotype: An end of the junction does not agree with germline; a read error may underlie this. The gene calls are TRBV6-1 and TRBJ2-1; no firm D call. The CDR3 is made up of 12 amino acids. Looked up from germline, CDR1 is MNHNS and CDR2 is SASEGT. The CDR3 DNA reads as TGTGCCAGCACTGAAAGTTTGAATGAGCAGTTCTTC. It is translated as CASTESLNEQFF.

For this clonotype: Just one base apart from a much larger clone, this may be a read error. This chain connects TRBV28 to TRBJ2-7, with TRBD2 matching over 8 bases. Per germline, CDR1 MDHEN and CDR2 SYDVKM. CDR3 length: 13 amino acids. The CDR3 nucleotides are TGTGTCAGCACTACTAGCGGCTCCTACGAGCAGTACTTC. Amino acid sequence: CVSTTSGSYEQYF.

This chain uses TRBV30 with TRBJ1-1; weak D call: TRBD1 (6 bases). The V gene's germline CDR1 is GTSNPN and CDR2 SVGIG (reference sequence). The V and J ends lost 0 bases and 2 bases respectively, with 13 bases between them. The CDR3 length is 15 residues. The CDR3 here is CAWSVGGAGNTEAFF. DNA of the CDR3: TGTGCCTGGAGTGTGGGGGGGGCAGGAAACACTGAAGCTTTCTTT. Together with reference TRBV30 and TRBJ1-1, the CDR3 gives the full variable domain: SQTIHQWPATLVQPVGSPLSLECTVEGTSNPNLYWYRQAAGRGLQLLFYSVGIGQISSEVPQNLSASRPQDRQFILSSKKLLLSDSGFYLCAWSVGGAGNTEAFFGQGTRLTVV.

The chain has TRBV11-3 and TRBJ2-6; no definite D call. There are 16 residues in the CDR3. Between the trimmed V and J ends, which lost 2 bases and 2 bases, there was a span of 10 bases. Germline lookup yields CDR1 SGHNT and CDR2 YENEEA. The CDR3 DNA is TGTGCCAGCAGCTTAATAGCAGAAGCTGGGGCCAACGTCCTGACTTTC. Protein product: CASSLIAEAGANVLTF.

This clonotype was observed a handful of times. J is TRBJ1-1 and V is TRBV6-1, with 9 nucleotides matching TRBD1. The CDR3 has 13 amino acids. Germline assignment: CDR1 MNHNS and CDR2 SASEGT. V shed 6 bases and J 6 bases; nucleotides not matched to a gene: 5. The CDR3: CASSGTGYAEAFF. CDR3 in DNA: TGTGCCAGCAGCGGGACAGGGTATGCTGAAGCTTTCTTT.

This clonotype has more than one count but fewer than ten. The chain employs TRBV5-1 and TRBJ2-1; tentatively, D is TRBD1 or TRBD2 (5 bases each). There are 16 residues in the CDR3. Trimming took off 4 bases at V and 4 bases at J, with 18 bases between the two ends. Per germline, CDR1 SGHRS and CDR2 YFSETQ. CDR3 protein: CASSPGTQKGYNEQFF. The DNA of the CDR3 is TGCGCCAGCAGCCCCGGGACCCAAAAGGGGTACAATGAGCAGTTCTTC.

There are a few counts of this clonotype. V usage is TRBV25-1 and J usage is TRBJ1-3; tentative D call: TRBD1 (6 bases). Deletions cut 6 bases from V and 8 bases from J, with 14 bases between. Looked up from germline, CDR1 is MGHDK and CDR2 is SYGVNS. The CDR3 is 13 amino acids. DNA of the CDR3: TGTGCCAGCAGGAACAGGGCCGGAGACACCATATATTTT. Its translation: CASRNRAGDTIYF. Complete variable domain (other parts from reference TRBV25-1 and TRBJ1-3): EADIYQTPRYLVIGTGKKITLECSQTMGHDKMYWYQQDPGMELHLIHYSYGVNSTEKGDLSSESTVSRIRTEHFPLTLESARPSHTSQYLCASRNRAGDTIYFGEGSWLTVV.

This clonotype was found a few times. CDR3 residues: CASSLTGPARDTQYF. As DNA, the CDR3 is TGTGCCAGCAGTTTGACAGGGCCCGCGAGAGATACGCAGTATTTT. The V and J genes are TRBV12-3 or TRBV12-4 and TRBJ2-3, with TRBD1 matching 7 bases. This CDR3 is built from 15 residues. V dropped 3 bases and J dropped 5; count of bases not matched to a gene: 8.

This clonotype appeared many times. This rearrangement joins TRBV20-1 to TRBJ2-7; 8 nucleotides match TRBD1. V dropped 6 bases and J dropped 7; count of bases not matched to a gene: 17. Germline lookup yields CDR1 DFQATT and CDR2 SNEGSKA (reference sequence). The CDR3 has 15 residues. CDR3 sequence reads: CSAEPLGTGRTEQYF. CDR3 nucleotides: TGCAGTGCCGAGCCATTAGGGACAGGCAGGACGGAGCAGTACTTC.

Many counts were recorded for this clonotype. J is TRBJ1-5 and V is TRBV28, with TRBD1 as a possible D gene (5 bases). There are 12 residues in the CDR3. CDR1 and CDR2 (germline): MDHEN, SYDVKM. Trimming removed 3 bases from V and 9 bases from J, with 9 bases in between. The CDR3: CASSFQGRPQHF. The DNA of the CDR3 is TGTGCCAGCAGTTTCCAGGGTCGGCCCCAGCATTTT.

This clonotype has at least ten counts. An end of the junction differs from the germline gene, which may be a read error. The V and J genes are TRBV12-3 or TRBV12-4 and TRBJ2-7; weak D call: TRBD2 (5 bases). The CDR3 totals 11 residues. The CDR3 DNA follows: TGTGCCAGCGGTACGGGATACGTGCAGTACTTC. Translated, it gives CASGTGYVQYF.

This clonotype was counted many times. The chain joins TRBV7-9 to TRBJ1-4, with 7 bases lining up with TRBD1. This CDR3 comprises 14 residues. CDR1 is SEHNR, CDR2 FQNEAQ, per germline (reference sequence). Trimming removed 2 bases from V and 8 bases from J; junction bases left unmatched: 5. CDR3 sequence (DNA): TGTGCCAGCAGCTTAACAGGGGACGGCGAAAAACTGTTTTTT. Translated: CASSLTGDGEKLFF.

The chain uses TRBV29-1 and TRBJ2-7; D unclear. Germline CDR1 is SQVTM and CDR2 is ANQGSEA. V lost 6 bases and J 2 bases, leaving 8 bases between the germline ends. This CDR3 comprises 11 residues. This CDR3 is CSVVSTYEQYF. The CDR3, as DNA: TGCAGCGTGGTTAGTACCTACGAGCAGTACTTC.

This clonotype occurred many times. The chain is built from TRBV6-5 and TRBJ2-5; 10 bases align to TRBD2. Per germline, CDR1 MNHEY and CDR2 SVGAGI. The CDR3 is 14 amino acids. With 7 bases clipped from V and 5 bases from J, the junction kept 7 bases outside the gene matches. Here the CDR3 DNA reads TGTGCCAGCACCCCCAGCGGGAGGGTTGAGACCCAGTACTTC. This translates into CASTPSGRVETQYF.

The sample holds a few counts of this clonotype. V gene TRBV5-1 combines with J gene TRBJ1-1, with TRBD1 identical over 9 bases. Looked up from germline, CDR1 is SGHRS and CDR2 is YFSETQ. After removal of 3 bases from V and 3 bases from J, the junction contained 6 bases not matched to a gene. CDR3 length equals 15 residues. The CDR3 loop reads CASSSLQGADTEAFF. CDR3 nucleotides: TGCGCCAGCAGCTCACTACAGGGGGCAGACACTGAAGCTTTCTTT.